This note documents a single TCR beta chain sequence. No antigen is known for it. Base qualities are not recorded, but no much larger clone differs from it by a single base. The cohort comprised 550 to 700 healthy bone marrow donors. At the time of sampling, all cohort members were nominally healthy, though unrecorded immune exposures were likely present. The donor tested CMV seronegative, placing the donor among the 350 to 400 seronegative members of the cohort. Each donor provided a peripheral blood sample, and peripheral blood mononuclear cells were used for TCR beta sequencing. The Qiagen DNeasy Blood Extraction Kit was used to extract genomic DNA from the blood cell samples. This sample is drawn from a study of cytomegalovirus exposure and HLA in healthy donors (dated by TCRdb to the late 2010s). At the level of the whole study: In an earlier analysis of about 560 of the donors, under 300 Gb of sequence data and 95 million to 130 million unique TCR beta sequences from roughly 190 million T cells were reported. An early release that covered some 630 HLA-typed donors contained approximately 320 gigabases of sequencing data and 85 million to 100 million unique TCR sequences. Among the roughly 400 genotyped donors, 75% to 90% belonged to the genetic ancestry cluster associated with self-reported Caucasian donors. The study aimed to test whether cataloging public T cell receptors could reveal signatures of past pathogen exposure. The T cell repertoires of some 700 subjects were profiled by immunosequencing and related to cytomegalovirus serostatus. Along with the roughly 670-subject first cohort, a separate validation cohort of 120 different subjects was used. To predict cytomegalovirus infection status, the study brought together high-throughput TCR immunosequencing, statistical association of individual TCRs with disease status, and machine learning. A later analysis re-examined previously published TCR beta repertoires from roughly 720 donors and added high-resolution HLA genotyping to investigate patterns of TCR occurrence. Rather than using new phenotypic data, the later analysis identified candidate immune exposures from TCR beta sequences and from how often those sequences occurred across donors. In an earlier analysis of 587 of the donors, high-throughput TCR beta sequencing was used to judge whether each TCR beta V gene segment behaved as functional or pseudogenic. Alongside the repertoire data, information on donor age, sex, ethnicity and CMV serostatus was compiled. A later genetic analysis took genome-wide SNP genotypes for about 65% of the 666 donors and used that subset as a discovery cohort. Every repertoire in the discovery cohort had been generated on one and the same sequencing platform. HLA typing included class I and class II loci at four-digit resolution. The number of donors typed differed by locus, with 629-630 for A, B, C, DRB1 and DQB1, more than 500 for DQA1, 600 to 610 for DPA1, and around 460 for DPB1. About five DR-DQ haplotypes were handled as single units for association and clustering, since linkage in the cohort was strong. On average, approximately 250,000 unique TCR beta nucleotide sequences were sequenced per donor among a few hundred genotyped donors of the cohort, with about 19% of those sequences being non-productive. Findings and caveats that apply to the study as a whole: In a later analysis, most CMV-associated TCR beta chains were found to appear HLA-restricted, with HLA associations seemingly driven largely by CMV exposure. It was suggested by the authors that the approach could potentially be generalized to other disease states and immunological phenotypes. Only TCR beta chains were sequenced in this cohort, and the absence of alpha or paired-chain data limited detectable features. A total of roughly 160 TCR beta chains were listed by the study as associated with cytomegalovirus. According to a later analysis, TCR association rates differed among HLA loci, with DRB1 alleles showing the most associated TCRs and HLA-C alleles showing the fewest. In vitro tests confirmed that three of the cytomegalovirus-associated TCR beta chains recognize cytomegalovirus antigens. A further reported finding was that TCR beta sequences accurately predicted the HLA-A and HLA-B alleles for most subjects in the first cohort. For the cohort, immune exposure information was limited to CMV serostatus. Because counts were too low, roughly 17 rarely observed V segments, including chromosome 9 orphons, were left out of the earlier analysis of about 620 of the donors. In both the original and validation cohorts, the classifier was reported to diagnose cytomegalovirus status with high specificity and sensitivity. A later analysis found that HLA-associated TCR beta chains were more clonally expanded and had lower generation probabilities than equally common non-associated chains. When HLA alleles, especially DR and DQ, strongly co-occurred, TCR associations were difficult to assign to individual alleles. In a later genetic analysis, a missense DCLRE1C variant was associated with V-gene and J-gene trimming of TCR beta chains, and the association was replicated in an independent cohort. Because HLA typing was missing for some donors at each locus, association tests included only the typed subset. The sequencing pipeline was judged likely to have produced a cluster of highly shared sequence variants as a technical artifact. Broadly in line with IMGT annotations, most TCR beta V segments showed up in productive rearrangements about 87% or about 30% of the time in an earlier analysis of several hundred of the donors. A later genetic analysis reported fewer N-insertions in productive TCRs among donors in an Asian-associated ancestry cluster than the roughly 700-donor mean. Sequencing depth was assumed to be roughly uniform across donors in the presence/absence analyses, though that assumption may not hold. According to a later analysis, parvovirus B19, influenza, CMV and Epstein-Barr virus appeared linked to several top co-occurrence clusters. Across donors, most TCR sequences were observed very rarely, whereas some public TCRs were present in many individuals. A later analysis associated 16,951 TCR beta sequences with specific HLA alleles at a false discovery rate of 0.05. Correlated functional status among segregating V segments might reflect linkage disequilibrium, but an unknown experimental factor could not be ruled out. The 87-base-pair reads could not distinguish some IMGT-functional V segments, including TRBV6-2 and TRBV6-3, so those segments were excluded.

CDR3 length: 13 amino acids, cysteine to phenylalanine. The entry retains the CDR3 DNA only, 39 bases that are in frame from base 1. The germline ends are 6 bases apart after V is trimmed by 6 bases and J by 0 bases. Via the germline V gene, CDR1 is LGHNT and CDR2 FRNRAP. Libraries were made using the immunoSEQ multiplex PCR assay. The multiplex PCR relied on a mix of 60 forward primers for TCR Vbeta segments and 13 reverse primers for TCR Jbeta segments. The CDR3 region of rearranged TCR beta genes was amplified from genomic DNA with a multiplex PCR assay. On the Illumina HiSeq System, the amplified TCR beta libraries were sequenced as 87-base-pair reads. As for the authors' bioinformatics: A later analysis counted tens of millions of unique TCR beta chains across the 666 repertoires, and 9 million to 14 million of these chains were shared by at least two donors. A nearest-neighbor algorithm error-corrected the raw reads and collapsed the reads into unique sequences, merging closely related sequences to remove PCR and sequencing errors. To assign V, D and J gene segments, CDR3 sequences were aligned to IMGT reference sequences. For a sequence to be retained, a match of at least six nucleotides was required to both a V gene segment and a J gene segment. Rearrangements were classified as productive when the CDR3 lacked stop codons and remained in frame with V and J, and all other rearrangements were classified as non-productive. CDR3 was defined by IMGT convention, running from the second conserved V-encoded cysteine to the conserved J-encoded phenylalanine. Sequences without an unambiguous match to a single V gene segment were excluded from the earlier analysis of almost 600 of the donors. In an earlier analysis of some 590 of the donors, a V segment was called functional when productive rearrangements were above 56.7%, and segregating when the standard deviation between donors exceeded 5%. To diagnose cytomegalovirus status from the catalog of TCR beta chain sequences, a statistical classification framework was built. V and J gene assignment, in a later analysis, came from comparing TCR nucleotide sequences with IMGT/GENE-DB human TR gene sequences. The TCRdist pipeline was used in a later analysis to assign CDR3 sequences and most-parsimonious VDJ recombination scenarios. A later analysis defined each TCR beta chain by its CDR3 amino acid sequence plus V-gene family, and excluded reads lacking a unique V-gene family. A later analysis removed 550 to 650 highly shared, low-generation-probability nucleotide sequences to deal with suspected cross-contamination and a sequencing artifact. In a later analysis, a clonal expansion index for each public chain was calculated from normalized within-repertoire ranks of inferred template counts. Generation probabilities in a later analysis came from a VDJ recombination model fitted to out-of-frame rearrangements, and those results were checked against IGoR. In a later analysis, hypergeometric tests were used to score TCR-TCR, TCR-HLA and TCR-CMV co-occurrence, with a repertoire-size bias correction applied to TCR pairs. To estimate false discovery rates, a later analysis permuted the HLA or CMV assignments 20 times. In a later analysis, co-occurring TCRs were grouped using DBSCAN, and TCRdist sequence similarity was added for clustering within HLA-allele-positive subsets. Repertoires with fewer than 30,000 or more than 120,000 public chains, plus five repertoires with anomalous nucleotide sharing, were excluded from co-occurrence clustering. TCRdb re-hosts the immuneACCESS table, in-frame sequences only. Its copies lack some clones; in the studies checked, an unresolved V gene accounts for under half of them, and the cause for the rest is not known. The DNA gave D and trimming, while V, J and clone size come from that table. The sample yields roughly 200,000 clones; around 75% were counted once. The ten biggest clones cover 2.9% of the sample.

The chain is made from TRBV12-5 and TRBJ2-1, with no confidently assigned D gene. Source material: PBMCs. This receptor was taken from a male donor in good health and CMV-seronegative. The DNA sequence is as follows: TGTGCTAGTGGATATAGCTCCTACAATGAGCAGTTCTTC. It translates to CASGYSSYNEQFF. Here the CDR3 is joined to the reference TRBV12-5 and TRBJ2-1 genes, and the full variable domain is: DARVTQTPRHKVTEMGQEVTMRCQPILGHNTVFWYRQTMMQGLELLAYFRNRAPLDDSGMPKDRFSAEMPDATLATLKIQPSEPRDSAVYFCASGYSSYNEQFFGPGTRLTVL.